The 24 T cell receptor beta chains in this list originate from one sample, sequenced in a study of blood T cell repertoires in COVID-19. The table came from immunoSEQ multiplex PCR; TCRdb's copy has only in-frame clones and leaves some out. The repertoire has tens of thousands of clones, approximately 80% of them found once; the top ten carry around 20%. Sequenced: peripheral blood. All receptors derive from an elderly woman with COVID-19, enrolled during active disease.

This chain uses TRBV5-8 with TRBJ2-4; 7 bases match TRBD1. The germline V gene encodes CDR1 SGHTS and CDR2 YDEGEE. The CDR3 loop spans 16 amino acids. After removal of 5 bases from V and 0 bases from J, the junction contained 8 bases not matched to a gene. The CDR3 is CASSRDSQQAKNIQYF. Here the CDR3 DNA reads TGTGCCAGCAGTCGGGACAGCCAACAAGCCAAAAACATTCAGTACTTC.

The gene calls are TRBV4-1 and TRBJ2-7; D might be TRBD2 (5 bases). In germline, CDR1 is MGHRA, CDR2 YSYEKL. The CDR3 is 13 residues long. The V and J ends lost 4 bases and 1 base respectively, with 8 bases between them. The CDR3 sequence: CASSPRLSYEQYF. The CDR3 nucleotides read TGCGCCAGCAGCCCCCGACTATCCTACGAGCAGTACTTC.

This clone appeared a few times. The chain joins TRBV2 to TRBJ1-2; D is unclear. CDR1 is SNHLY and CDR2 is FYNNEI in the germline V gene. V lost 3 bases and J 7 bases, leaving 9 bases between the germline ends. This CDR3 is built from 12 residues. CDR3 in amino acids: CASSDELFGYTF. The DNA of the CDR3 is TGTGCCAGCAGTGATGAGCTCTTTGGCTACACCTTC.

This chain's CDR3 is CASSGQAPYLFF. The DNA for the CDR3 is TGTGCCAGCTCCGGACAGGCGCCGTACTTGTTTTTT. The chain couples TRBV19 to TRBJ1-4; 7 bases match TRBD1. V shed 9 bases, J shed 15 bases, and the junction held 13 bases outside the gene matches. The CDR3 is made up of 12 amino acids. Germline V gene lookup returns CDR1 LNHDA and CDR2 SQIVND (reference sequence).

The V call is TRBV24-1, the J call TRBJ2-7; possibly TRBD2 for D (7 bases). Germline V CDR1 and CDR2: KGHDR, SFDVKD. The CDR3 loop spans 14 amino acids. Trimming removed 5 bases from V and 7 bases from J, with 17 bases in between. The CDR3 here is CATSVGGVRTEQYF. Here the CDR3 DNA reads TGTGCCACCAGTGTAGGGGGGGTCAGGACGGAGCAGTACTTC.

The chain links TRBV6-1 to TRBJ2-7; unclear D gene. CDR3 size: 12 residues. The germline V gene encodes CDR1 MNHNS and CDR2 SASEGT. The V and J ends lost 2 bases and 4 bases respectively, with 6 bases between them. CDR3: CASSETAYEQYF. The DNA for the CDR3 is TGTGCCAGCAGTGAAACAGCTTACGAGCAGTACTTC.

The chain couples TRBV11-2 to TRBJ2-1, with 11 nucleotides matching TRBD2. In germline, CDR1 is SGHAT, CDR2 FQNNGV. The V and J ends lost 8 bases and 6 bases, in that order; junction bases with no gene match: 9. The CDR3 spans 15 residues. The CDR3 here is CASSAGTSGVNEQFF. CDR3 in DNA: TGTGCCAGCTCCGCCGGGACTAGCGGCGTCAATGAGCAGTTCTTC. Complete variable domain (other parts from reference TRBV11-2 and TRBJ2-1): EAGVAQSPRYKIIEKRQSVAFWCNPISGHATLYWYQQILGQGPKLLIQFQNNGVVDDSQLPKDRFSAERLKGVDSTLKIQPAKLEDSAVYLCASSAGTSGVNEQFFGPGTRLTVL.

This chain's CDR3 is CASTAAWLAGILNFQPQHF. CDR3 DNA sequence: TGTGCCAGCACGGCGGCCTGGCTTGCGGGTATTCTAAATTTTCAGCCCCAGCATTTT. V usage is TRBV28 and J usage is TRBJ1-5, with D uncertain. Germline CDR1 and CDR2: MDHEN and SYDVKM. This CDR3 region has 19 residues. Trimming cost V 7 bases and J 6 bases, with 31 bases left between them.

The gene calls are TRBV14 and TRBJ1-1, with a tentative D call TRBD1 (6 bases). V lost 1 base to trimming and J lost 0 bases, with 9 bases between them. In germline, CDR1 is SGHDN, CDR2 FVKESK. The CDR3 has 15 residues. CDR3 nucleotides: TGTGCCAGCAGCCAAGGGGGGGGCTTGAACACTGAAGCTTTCTTT. Its protein product is CASSQGGGLNTEAFF. Based on the CDR3 plus reference TRBV14 and TRBJ1-1, the full variable domain is EAGVTQFPSHSVIEKGQTVTLRCDPISGHDNLYWYRRVMGKEIKFLLHFVKESKQDESGMPNNRFLAERTGGTYSTLKVQPAELEDSGVYFCASSQGGGLNTEAFFGQGTRLTVV.

This clone was counted only a few times. This chain links TRBV28 with TRBJ2-3; 8 nucleotides align to TRBD1. Germline V gives CDR1 MDHEN, CDR2 SYDVKM. This CDR3 has 15 residues. V lost 6 bases to trimming and J lost 2 bases; unmatched junction nucleotides: 7. CDR3 DNA sequence: TGTGCCAGCAGACCGGACAGGGAGGCCACAGATACGCAGTATTTT. It specifies CASRPDREATDTQYF.

The chain is built from TRBV3-1 (or the pseudogene TRBV3-2) and TRBJ2-5; possible D gene TRBD1, 6 bases. Looked up from germline, CDR1 is LGHDT and CDR2 is YNNKEL (reference sequence). The germline V and J ends were trimmed by 0 bases and 7 bases, with 15 bases remaining between them. This CDR3 contains 15 residues. CDR3 bases: TGTGCCAGCAGCCAAGAGGGGACAACTGCTGGGACCCAGTACTTC. Translating gives CASSQEGTTAGTQYF.

The J gene is TRBJ2-1, the V gene TRBV5-6, with 8 positions matching TRBD2. Germline V CDR1 and CDR2: SGHDT, YYEEEE. The V segment lost 7 bases and the J segment 4 bases; nucleotides outside the gene matches: 4. This CDR3 comprises 13 residues. CDR3 amino acids: CASLAGPYNEQFF. The DNA for the CDR3 is TGTGCCAGCCTAGCGGGCCCATACAATGAGCAGTTCTTC.

The sample holds a few counts of this clone. The gene calls are TRBV6-2 or TRBV6-3 and TRBJ2-5; 8 bases agree with TRBD2. The CDR3 is 15 amino acids. CDR1 and CDR2 from the germline V gene are MNHEY and SVGEGT. V gave up 6 bases and J gave up 5 bases; unmatched junction bases: 11. CDR3 DNA: TGTGCCAGCAGCAACGTTGGCGGGAGGCGGGAGACCCAGTACTTC. This codes for CASSNVGGRRETQYF.

The chain combines TRBV18 with TRBJ1-4; a weak D match, TRBD1 (6 bases). Trimming left V 8 bases short and J 3 bases short, with 13 bases between. This CDR3 has 14 residues. CDR1 KGHSH and CDR2 LQKENI come from the germline V gene. Written as DNA, the CDR3 is TGTGCCAGCACGACAGGTGGCTCTAATGAAAAACTGTTTTTT. It yields the protein CASTTGGSNEKLFF.

CDR3 in amino acids: CASSWTLYNEQFF. The CDR3 coding sequence is TGTGCCAGCAGTTGGACACTCTACAATGAGCAGTTCTTC. The chain uses TRBV27 and TRBJ2-1; tentative D call: TRBD1 (5 bases). The CDR3 contains 13 residues. The V gene lost 4 bases and the J gene lost 3 bases, with 7 bases spanning the gap. CDR1 is MNHEY, CDR2 SMNVEV, per germline (reference sequence).

The chain employs TRBV18 and TRBJ2-7; 7 nucleotides line up with TRBD1. The CDR3 loop spans 12 amino acids. CDR1 and CDR2 from the germline V gene are KGHSH and LQKENI. The V gene end was trimmed by 4 bases and the J gene end by 6 bases; junction bases not matched to a gene: 3. CDR3 sequence reads: CASSRTGPEQYF. The CDR3, as DNA: TGTGCCAGCTCACGGACAGGTCCCGAGCAGTACTTC.

This clone was seen a few times. This sequence joins TRBV11-3 and TRBJ2-1; D is unresolved. Germline lookup yields CDR1 SGHNT and CDR2 YENEEA. V was pared by 5 bases and J by 10 bases, with 15 bases between. The CDR3 consists of 13 residues. As DNA, the CDR3 is TGTGCCAGCAGCCACGACTGGTCCCGAGAGCAGTTCTTC. Translation: CASSHDWSREQFF.

The rearrangement links TRBV16 to TRBJ2-7; D gene unclear. The V gene's germline CDR1 is KGHSY and CDR2 FQNENV. The CDR3 has 16 residues. V dropped 4 bases and J dropped 3 bases, with 19 bases sitting between them. In nucleotides, the CDR3 is TGTGCCAGCAGCCCTTACAAATTTTACAGTCGCTACGAGCAGTACTTC. It codes for CASSPYKFYSRYEQYF.

This clone was observed a few times. The J gene is TRBJ2-3, the V gene TRBV13; 7 bases fit TRBD2. The V segment lost 2 bases and the J segment 2 bases; nucleotides outside the gene matches: 4. The CDR3 contains 15 residues. Looked up from germline, CDR1 is PRHDT and CDR2 is FYEKMQ (reference sequence). The CDR3 spells CASSLKSGNTDTQYF. The CDR3 nucleotides are TGTGCCAGCAGCTTAAAAAGCGGGAACACAGATACGCAGTATTTT.

This clone showed up just a few times. This chain connects TRBV28 to TRBJ1-3; 9 positions agree with TRBD1. CDR3 length equals 14 residues. The V gene end was trimmed by 6 bases and the J gene end by 8 bases; junction bases not matched to a gene: 8. Germline assignment: CDR1 MDHEN and CDR2 SYDVKM. CDR3 sequence: CASRPDRGFDTIYF. CDR3 bases: TGTGCCAGCAGACCGGACAGGGGATTTGACACCATATATTTT. Combining the CDR3 with reference TRBV28 and TRBJ1-3 gives the whole variable domain DVKVTQSSRYLVKRTGEKVFLECVQDMDHENMFWYRQDPGLGLRLIYFSYDVKMKEKGDIPEGYSVSREKKERFSLILESASTNQTSMYLCASRPDRGFDTIYFGEGSWLTVV.

The CDR3 DNA sequence: TGCGCCAGCAGCCAAGAGGGACTACTAAACACAGATACGCAGTATTTT. Translation: CASSQEGLLNTDTQYF. This chain connects TRBV4-1 to TRBJ2-3, with TRBD2 matching over 7 bases. The CDR3 runs to 16 residues. Germline trimming cut 0 bases from V and 2 bases from J; bases unmatched to any gene: 5. Germline-derived CDR1 and CDR2 are MGHRA and YSYEKL.

This clone was detected once. The chain recombines TRBV19 with TRBJ1-5; 11 bases align to TRBD1. This CDR3 is built from 17 residues. Trimming cost V 3 bases and J 2 bases; bases outside gene matches: 6. Germline V gene lookup returns CDR1 LNHDA and CDR2 SQIVND (reference sequence). The CDR3 loop reads CASSMWGQGVGNQPQHF. CDR3 nucleotides: TGTGCCAGTAGTATGTGGGGACAGGGGGTCGGCAATCAGCCCCAGCATTTT.

This chain connects TRBV18 to TRBJ2-1; D is perhaps TRBD1 (5 bases). The germline gives CDR1 KGHSH, CDR2 LQKENI. V was shortened by 4 bases and J by 3 bases, with 16 bases between the two germline ends. The CDR3 runs 16 residues. The CDR3 region is CASSLSTVSFYNEQFF. In DNA, the CDR3 is TGTGCCAGCTCACTATCGACAGTCAGCTTCTACAATGAGCAGTTCTTC. The full variable domain, in which reference TRBV18 and TRBJ2-1 provide the parts outside the CDR3, is NAGVMQNPRHLVRRRGQEARLRCSPMKGHSHVYWYRQLPEEGLKFMVYLQKENIIDESGMPKERFSAEFPKEGPSILRIQQVVRGDSAAYFCASSLSTVSFYNEQFFGPGTRLTVL.

This clone was seen only a few times. This chain links TRBV14 with TRBJ2-7; D is unclear. In germline, CDR1 is SGHDN, CDR2 FVKESK. The length of the CDR3 is 15 residues. Between the trimmed V and J ends, which lost 1 base and 1 base, there was a span of 11 bases. This chain's CDR3 is CASSQAGERSYEQYF. The CDR3, as DNA: TGTGCCAGCAGCCAAGCTGGTGAACGGTCCTACGAGCAGTACTTC.